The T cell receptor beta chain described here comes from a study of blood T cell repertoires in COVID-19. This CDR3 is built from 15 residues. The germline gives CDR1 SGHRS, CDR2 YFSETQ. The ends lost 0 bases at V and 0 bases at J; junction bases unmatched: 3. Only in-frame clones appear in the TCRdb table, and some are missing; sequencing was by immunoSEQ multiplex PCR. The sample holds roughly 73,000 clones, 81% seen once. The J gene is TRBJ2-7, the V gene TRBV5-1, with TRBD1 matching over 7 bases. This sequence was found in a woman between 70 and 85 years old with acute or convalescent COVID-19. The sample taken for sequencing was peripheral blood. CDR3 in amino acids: CASSLGGTASYEQYF. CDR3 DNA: TGCGCCAGCAGCTTGGGTGGGACAGCCTCCTACGAGCAGTACTTC.